Sequencing of this TCR beta chain was carried out in a study of T cells in Graves' hyperthyroidism and ophthalmopathy. This clonotype came up a few times. The germline gives CDR1 DFQATT, CDR2 SNEGSKA (reference sequence). J lost 4 bases, V lost 0 bases, and 5 bases had no gene match. The CDR3 loop spans 14 amino acids. RNA transcripts provided the source from which TCR beta CDR3 regions were amplified. The HTBI primer set served for first-round RT-PCR of the TCR CDR3. TCRdb reprocessed the multiplex PCR reads with MiXCR, giving one entry per CDR3 protein. The sample includes roughly 710,000 distinct CDR3 sequences, just over 35% of them seen just once.

The sample taken for sequencing was blood. The sequence was obtained from a woman in her thirties or forties with Graves' hyperthyroidism. The rearrangement joins TRBV20-1 to TRBJ1-2; 7 positions match TRBD1. The DNA for the CDR3 is TGCAGTGCTAGAGATCTCCGGGACAGCTATGGCTACACCTTC. Residues: CSARDLRDSYGYTF.